This is a list of T cell receptor beta chains from one sample in a study of T-cell memory formation after mild COVID-19. TCRdb ran MiXCR on the 5' RACE reads and lists one entry per CDR3 protein. The data hold under 700,000 distinct CDR3 sequences, with roughly 22% observed a single time. Sample: PBMCs or a T cell subset sorted from them (not recorded which). The receptors shown here come from an adult woman who had mild COVID-19 (a few samples of this study predate the infection). Cell type and time point are not known. The CDR3 runs from the conserved cysteine through the conserved F or W. The D gene is left open where the match is weak. Clone size is not always given. Where it is, it says once, few, many or a class for expanded clones.

v_gene: TRBV19
j_gene: TRBJ1-4
d_gene: -
abundance: many
CDR3aa: CASSGTAATNEKLFF
CDR3nt: TGTGCCAGTAGTGGGACGGCCGCAACTAATGAAAAACTGTTTTTT

v_gene: TRBV10-3
j_gene: TRBJ2-7
d_gene: -
abundance: -
CDR3aa: CAISEPGGREQYF
CDR3nt: TGTGCCATCAGTGAGCCTGGGGGCCGCGAGCAGTACTTC

v_gene: TRBV19
j_gene: TRBJ1-6
d_gene: TRBD1
abundance: few
CDR3aa: CASSVGQGGSPLHF
CDR3nt: TGTGCCAGTAGTGTTGGACAGGGAGGTTCACCCCTCCACTTT

v_gene: TRBV24-1
j_gene: TRBJ2-1
d_gene: TRBD2
abundance: few
CDR3aa: CATSDNSGMEGLF
CDR3nt: TGTGCCACCAGTGATAATAGCGGGATGGAAGGTCTCTTC

v_gene: TRBV19
j_gene: TRBJ2-7
d_gene: -
abundance: -
CDR3aa: CATSGHLVYEQYF
CDR3nt: TGTGCCACCTCGGGACACCTTGTCTACGAGCAGTACTTC

v_gene: TRBV4-1
j_gene: TRBJ2-3
d_gene: TRBD1
abundance: -
CDR3aa: CASSQGTGGVDTQYF
CDR3nt: TGCGCCAGCAGCCAAGGGACAGGGGGGGTTGATACGCAGTATTTT

v_gene: TRBV9
j_gene: TRBJ2-3
d_gene: -
abundance: few
CDR3aa: CASSVGQGTDTQYF
CDR3nt: TGTGCCAGCAGCGTAGGACAAGGCACAGATACGCAGTATTTT

v_gene: TRBV28
j_gene: TRBJ2-1
d_gene: TRBD1
abundance: -
CDR3aa: CASSSGQGGSYNEQFF
CDR3nt: TGTGCCAGCAGTTCCGGACAGGGGGGATCCTACAATGAGCAGTTCTTC

v_gene: TRBV20-1
j_gene: TRBJ2-1
d_gene: -
abundance: few
CDR3aa: CSADSRGAYNEQFF
CDR3nt: TGCAGTGCCGATTCTAGGGGGGCCTACAATGAGCAGTTCTTC

v_gene: TRBV10-3
j_gene: TRBJ2-1
d_gene: -
abundance: -
CDR3aa: CAISEIMGGALGNGQFF
CDR3nt: TGTGCCATCAGTGAGATCATGGGCGGGGCCCTGGGGAATGGGCAGTTCTTC

v_gene: TRBV11-2
j_gene: TRBJ1-2
d_gene: -
abundance: -
CDR3aa: CASSTTNSGYTF
CDR3nt: TGTGCCAGCAGCACCACCAACTCTGGCTACACCTTC

v_gene: TRBV7-9
j_gene: TRBJ2-5
d_gene: -
abundance: few
CDR3aa: CASSPAPVETQYF
CDR3nt: TGTGCCAGCAGCCCTGCTCCCGTAGAGACCCAGTACTTC

v_gene: TRBV29-1
j_gene: TRBJ2-3
d_gene: TRBD2
abundance: -
CDR3aa: CSVGTSGREDTQYF
CDR3nt: TGCAGCGTGGGGACTAGCGGGAGGGAAGATACGCAGTATTTT

v_gene: TRBV2
j_gene: TRBJ2-2
d_gene: -
abundance: -
CDR3aa: CASSESLNTGELFF
CDR3nt: TGTGCCAGCAGTGAATCTCTGAACACCGGGGAGCTGTTTTTT

v_gene: TRBV30
j_gene: TRBJ2-7
d_gene: -
abundance: -
CDR3aa: CAWINPNSYEQYF
CDR3nt: TGTGCCTGGATAAACCCCAACTCCTACGAGCAGTACTTC

v_gene: TRBV12-3/TRBV12-4
j_gene: TRBJ2-7
d_gene: TRBD1
abundance: few
CDR3aa: CASSFGTVYEQYF
CDR3nt: TGTGCCAGCAGTTTTGGGACAGTCTACGAGCAGTACTTC

v_gene: TRBV4-3
j_gene: TRBJ2-5
d_gene: -
abundance: few
CDR3aa: CASSQGEGVGAQYF
CDR3nt: TGCGCCAGCAGCCAGGGGGAGGGGGTAGGTGCCCAGTACTTC

v_gene: TRBV5-1
j_gene: TRBJ1-4
d_gene: -
abundance: few
CDR3aa: CASSLGGASNQKLFF
CDR3nt: TGCGCCAGCAGCTTGGGAGGGGCCTCCAATCAAAAACTGTTTTTT

v_gene: TRBV4-1
j_gene: TRBJ2-1
d_gene: TRBD2
abundance: few
CDR3aa: CASSLERGGSSYNEQFF
CDR3nt: TGCGCCAGCAGCTTGGAGAGGGGCGGGAGCTCCTACAATGAGCAGTTCTTC

v_gene: TRBV27
j_gene: TRBJ2-2
d_gene: -
abundance: -
CDR3aa: CASRGTNANTGELFF
CDR3nt: TGTGCCAGCAGAGGGACAAATGCGAACACCGGGGAGCTGTTTTTT

v_gene: TRBV11-3
j_gene: TRBJ2-3
d_gene: TRBD2
abundance: few
CDR3aa: CASSRNRGLAGVDTQYF
CDR3nt: TGTGCCAGCAGCCGGAACCGCGGACTAGCGGGAGTGGATACGCAGTATTTT

v_gene: TRBV5-8
j_gene: TRBJ2-3
d_gene: -
abundance: -
CDR3aa: CASSWPAGRTDTQYF
CDR3nt: TGTGCCAGCAGCTGGCCCGCGGGCCGCACAGATACGCAGTATTTT

v_gene: TRBV27
j_gene: TRBJ2-2
d_gene: -
abundance: few
CDR3aa: CASSLIGNTGELFF
CDR3nt: TGTGCCAGCAGTTTAATAGGGAACACCGGGGAGCTGTTTTTT